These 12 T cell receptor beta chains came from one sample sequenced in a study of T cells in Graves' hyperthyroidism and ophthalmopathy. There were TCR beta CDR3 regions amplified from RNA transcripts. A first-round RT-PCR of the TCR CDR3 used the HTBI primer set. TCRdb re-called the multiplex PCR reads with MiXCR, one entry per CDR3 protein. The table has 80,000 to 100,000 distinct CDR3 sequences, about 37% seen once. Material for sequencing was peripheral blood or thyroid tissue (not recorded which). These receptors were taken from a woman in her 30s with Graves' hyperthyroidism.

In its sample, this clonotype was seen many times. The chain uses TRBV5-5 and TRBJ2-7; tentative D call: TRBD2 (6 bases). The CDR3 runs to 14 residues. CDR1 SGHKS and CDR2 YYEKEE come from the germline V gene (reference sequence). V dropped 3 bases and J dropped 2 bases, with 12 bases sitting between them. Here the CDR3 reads CASSWRDGTYEQYF. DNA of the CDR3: TGTGCCAGCAGCTGGAGGGACGGAACCTACGAGCAGTACTTC.

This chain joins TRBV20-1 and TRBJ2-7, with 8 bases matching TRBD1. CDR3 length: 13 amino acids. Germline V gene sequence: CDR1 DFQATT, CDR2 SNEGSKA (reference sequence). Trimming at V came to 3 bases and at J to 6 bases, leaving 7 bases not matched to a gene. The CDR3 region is CSASPGQAPEQYF. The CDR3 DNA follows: TGCAGTGCTAGCCCGGGACAGGCCCCCGAGCAGTACTTC.

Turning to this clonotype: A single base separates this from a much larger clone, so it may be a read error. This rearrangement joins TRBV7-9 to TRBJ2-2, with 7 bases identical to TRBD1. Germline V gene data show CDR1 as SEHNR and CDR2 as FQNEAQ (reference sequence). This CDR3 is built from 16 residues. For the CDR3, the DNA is TGTGCCTGCAGCTTTCGTAAGGGGGCTTACACCGGGGAGCTGCTTTTT. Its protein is CACSFRKGAYTGELLF. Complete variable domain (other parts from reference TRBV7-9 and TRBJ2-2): DTGVSQNPRHKITKRGQNVTFRCDPISEHNRLYWYRQTLGQGPEFLTYFQNEAQLEKSRLLSDRFSAERPKGSFSTLEIQRTEQGDSAMYLCACSFRKGAYTGELLFGEGSRLTVL.

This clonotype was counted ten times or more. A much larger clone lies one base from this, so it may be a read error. CDR3 loop: CASSLGGTSEETQYF. The CDR3 DNA reads as TGCGCCAGCAGCCTCGGGGGGACTTCGGAAGAGACCCAGTACTTC. The genes are TRBV5-1 and TRBJ2-5; TRBD2 matches at 7 bases. J lost 3 bases, V lost 4 bases, and 9 bases had no gene match. The CDR3 sequence is 15 residues long. Germline values: CDR1 SGHRS, CDR2 YFSETQ.

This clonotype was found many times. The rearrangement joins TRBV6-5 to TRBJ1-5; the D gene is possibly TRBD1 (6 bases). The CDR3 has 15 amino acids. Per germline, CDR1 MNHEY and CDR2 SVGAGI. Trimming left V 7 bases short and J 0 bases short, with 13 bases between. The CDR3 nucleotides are TGTGCCAGCAAGGGGGGACTTAATAGCAATCAGCCCCAGCATTTT. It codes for CASKGGLNSNQPQHF.

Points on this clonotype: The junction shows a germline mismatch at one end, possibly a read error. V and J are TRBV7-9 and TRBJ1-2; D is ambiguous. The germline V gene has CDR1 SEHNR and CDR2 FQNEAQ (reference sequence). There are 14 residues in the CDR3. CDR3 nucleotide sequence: TGTGCCAGCGGCTTGCAGGACGCGCGCTATGGCTACACCTTC. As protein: CASGLQDARYGYTF.

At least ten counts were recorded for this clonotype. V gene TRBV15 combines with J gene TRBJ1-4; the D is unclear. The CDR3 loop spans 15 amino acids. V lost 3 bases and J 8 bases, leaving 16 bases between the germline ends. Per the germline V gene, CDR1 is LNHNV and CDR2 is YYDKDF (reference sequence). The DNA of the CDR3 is TGTGCCACCAGCAGCACCCGAAGGGCCGCGGAAAAACTGTTTTTT. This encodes CATSSTRRAAEKLFF.

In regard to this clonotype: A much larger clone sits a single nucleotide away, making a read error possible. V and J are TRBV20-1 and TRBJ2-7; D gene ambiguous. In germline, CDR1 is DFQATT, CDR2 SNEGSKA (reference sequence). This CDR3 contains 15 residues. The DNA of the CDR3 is TGCAGTGCTAGAGATCGTCGCGTTAGCTCCTACGAGCGGTACTTC. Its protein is CSARDRRVSSYERYF.

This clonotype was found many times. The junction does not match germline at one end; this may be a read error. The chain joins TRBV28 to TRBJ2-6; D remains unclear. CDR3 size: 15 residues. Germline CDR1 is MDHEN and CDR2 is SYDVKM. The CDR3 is CASSLGGSGANVLTF. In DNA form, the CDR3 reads TGTGCTAGCAGCCTGGGTGGATCTGGGGCCAACGTCCTGACTTTC.

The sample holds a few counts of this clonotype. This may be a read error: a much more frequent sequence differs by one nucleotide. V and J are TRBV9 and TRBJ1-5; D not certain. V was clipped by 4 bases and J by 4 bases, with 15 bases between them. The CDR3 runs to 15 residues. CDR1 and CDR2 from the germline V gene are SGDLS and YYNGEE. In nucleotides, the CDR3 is TGTGCCAGCAGCACCAGCGGAGGGAGTAATCAGCCCCAGCATTTT. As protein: CASSTSGGSNQPQHF. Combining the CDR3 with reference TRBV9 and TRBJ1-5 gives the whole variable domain DSGVTQTPKHLITATGQRVTLRCSPRSGDLSVYWYQQSLDQGLQFLIQYYNGEERAKGNILERFSAQQFPDLHSELNLSSLELGDSALYFCASSTSGGSNQPQHFGDGTRLSIL.

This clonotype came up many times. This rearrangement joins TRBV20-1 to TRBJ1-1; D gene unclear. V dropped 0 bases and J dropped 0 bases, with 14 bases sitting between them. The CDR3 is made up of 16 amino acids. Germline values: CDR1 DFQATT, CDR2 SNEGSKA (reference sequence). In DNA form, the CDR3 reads TGCAGTGCTAGAGAATCCCTGGGTAGTCTGAACACTGAAGCTTTCTTT. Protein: CSARESLGSLNTEAFF.

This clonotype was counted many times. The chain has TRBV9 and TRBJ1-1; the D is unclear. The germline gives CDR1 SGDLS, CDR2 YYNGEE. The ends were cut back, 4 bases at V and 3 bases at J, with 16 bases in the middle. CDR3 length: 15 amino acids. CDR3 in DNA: TGTGCCAGCAGCTCCGTGCGTGGATGGTACACTGAAGCTTTCTTT. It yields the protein CASSSVRGWYTEAFF.